This TCR beta chain appears in the sequencing data of a study of T-cell reconstitution after alpha-beta-depleted transplantation in children. This clonotype was picked up a small number of times. What it binds is not known. As it was prepared, the TCRbeta library received unique molecular identifiers. TCRdb called the PCR reads again in MiXCR, with one record for every CDR3 protein. The data show 500,000 to 600,000 distinct CDR3 sequences, roughly 27% seen once. Notes on the study in general: Recipient T cells and thymic progenitors that survived gave rise to the high TCRbeta diversity observed at day 60 in some patients. Reportedly, roughly two months post-transplant, alpha-beta T cells arose from several hundred expanded graft clones. T-cell counts and diversity at one year post-transplant came mainly from newly produced T cells.

The CDR3 extends over 12 amino acids. V lost 2 bases and J 6 bases, leaving 10 bases between the germline ends. Germline CDR1 is DFQATT and CDR2 is SNEGSKA (reference sequence). The specimen comprised PBMCs, sampled before TCRalphabeta/CD19-depleted stem cell transplant. The chain carries TRBV20-1 and TRBJ1-2; unclear D gene. The clonotype comes from a boy in the first two years of life with Wiskott-Aldrich syndrome, due to receive a stem cell transplant. CDR3 nucleotide sequence: TGCAGTGCTAGATTCCTGGGCCATGGCTACACCTTC. This gives the protein CSARFLGHGYTF.